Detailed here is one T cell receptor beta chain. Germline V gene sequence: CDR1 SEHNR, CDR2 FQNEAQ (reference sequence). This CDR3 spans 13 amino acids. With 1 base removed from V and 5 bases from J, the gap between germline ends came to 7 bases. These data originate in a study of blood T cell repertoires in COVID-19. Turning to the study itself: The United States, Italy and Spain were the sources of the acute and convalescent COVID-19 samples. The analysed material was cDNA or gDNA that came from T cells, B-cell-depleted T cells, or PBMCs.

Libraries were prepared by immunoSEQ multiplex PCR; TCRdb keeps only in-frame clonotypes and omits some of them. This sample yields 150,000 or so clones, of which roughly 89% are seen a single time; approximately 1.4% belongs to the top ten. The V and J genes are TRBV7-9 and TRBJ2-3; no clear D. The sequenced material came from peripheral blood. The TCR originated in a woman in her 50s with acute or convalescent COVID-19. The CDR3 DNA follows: TGTGCCAGCAGCTTAGATGGCGGAGATACGCAGTATTTT. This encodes CASSLDGGDTQYF.